These 10 T cell receptor beta chains were all obtained from the same sample, sequenced in a study of identical twins. TCRdb re-called the 5' RACE reads with MiXCR, one entry per CDR3 protein. The sample consists of 700,000 or so distinct CDR3 sequences, under 9% of them appearing once. The sample was also reused in another study, on yellow fever vaccine responses in identical twins.

Sequenced input: PBMCs. The receptors come from a woman in her late teens or twenties in good health.

In this sample, this clonotype turned up a few times. This sequence joins TRBV5-1 and TRBJ2-7; D ambiguous. The CDR3 has 14 amino acids. V was trimmed by 4 bases and J by 6 bases, leaving 17 bases between them. CDR1 and CDR2 (germline): SGHRS, YFSETQ. CDR3 in amino acids: CASSPKGPVGEQYF. The DNA for the CDR3 is TGCGCCAGCAGCCCCAAAGGGCCGGTGGGCGAGCAGTACTTC.

The rearrangement links TRBV27 to TRBJ2-7, with TRBD1 matching 12 bases. Germline trimming cut 2 bases from V and 6 bases from J; bases unmatched to any gene: 2. The CDR3 is made up of 14 amino acids. Germline V lookup: CDR1 MNHEY, CDR2 SMNVEV (reference sequence). As DNA, the CDR3 is TGTGCCAGCAGTTTAAGGGACAGGGGGCGCGAGCAGTACTTC. Protein: CASSLRDRGREQYF.

This clonotype came up many times. The V and J genes are TRBV20-1 and TRBJ2-1; 12 nucleotides align to TRBD1. With V trimmed by 1 base and J by 7 bases, 8 bases remained unmatched. Germline lookup yields CDR1 DFQATT and CDR2 SNEGSKA (reference sequence). CDR3 size: 16 residues. CDR3 sequence reads: CSARASGTGGLNEQFF. In nucleotides, the CDR3 is TGCAGTGCTAGAGCGTCCGGGACAGGGGGCTTAAATGAGCAGTTCTTC.

The chain couples TRBV28 to TRBJ2-1, with 8 bases aligning to TRBD1. The CDR3 loop spans 15 amino acids. With V trimmed by 5 bases and J by 3 bases, 6 bases remained unmatched. The germline CDR1 and CDR2 sequences are MDHEN and SYDVKM. This CDR3 reads CASSQGAWLYNEQFF. CDR3 bases: TGTGCCAGCAGTCAGGGGGCATGGCTCTACAATGAGCAGTTCTTC.

This chain uses TRBV18 with TRBJ2-5; 10 nucleotides line up with TRBD2. Looked up from germline, CDR1 is KGHSH and CDR2 is LQKENI. The CDR3 spans 15 residues. J lost 4 bases, V lost 6 bases, and 8 bases had no gene match. The DNA of the CDR3 is TGTGCCAGCTCCCACGGACTAGCGGCGGCAGAGACCCAGTACTTC. The encoded protein is CASSHGLAAAETQYF. Full variable domain (outside the CDR3, taken from reference TRBV18 and TRBJ2-5): NAGVMQNPRHLVRRRGQEARLRCSPMKGHSHVYWYRQLPEEGLKFMVYLQKENIIDESGMPKERFSAEFPKEGPSILRIQQVVRGDSAAYFCASSHGLAAAETQYFGPGTRLLVL.

This clonotype was observed many times. The gene calls are TRBV12-3 or TRBV12-4 and TRBJ2-2, with TRBD1 as a possible D gene (6 bases). This CDR3 is 13 amino acids long. V was shortened by 11 bases and J by 7 bases, with 17 bases between the two germline ends. The CDR3 region is CAGRSTGRGELFF. Written as DNA, the CDR3 is TGTGCCGGCCGCTCGACAGGACGCGGGGAGCTGTTTTTT.

A note on this clonotype: A read error is possible here, since a much larger clone lies one base away. The chain combines TRBV6-4 with TRBJ2-5, with unresolved D. The CDR3 totals 12 residues. V lost 0 bases and J 5 bases, leaving 4 bases between the germline ends. Per germline, CDR1 MRHNA and CDR2 SNTAGT. The CDR3 spells CASSDSMETQYF. CDR3 bases: TGTGCCAGCAGTGACTCGATGGAGACCCAGTACTTC.

The table lists this clonotype with many counts. The rearrangement joins TRBV7-2 to TRBJ2-1; the D is unclear. This CDR3 comprises 12 residues. V gave up 3 bases and J gave up 9 bases, with 9 bases separating them. The germline CDR1 and CDR2 sequences are SGHTA and FQGNSA. CDR3 sequence (DNA): TGTGCCAGCAGCTTTGGCACTGCTGAGCAGTTCTTC. Translating gives CASSFGTAEQFF.

This clonotype turned up a few times. The junction departs from the called germline gene at one end, perhaps through a read error. The V and J genes are TRBV2 and TRBJ2-6, with no clear D. Germline CDR1 is SNHLY and CDR2 is FYNNEI. CDR3 length: 11 residues. CDR3 in amino acids: CASSGGNVLTF. The CDR3 DNA follows: TGTGCCAGCAGTGGGGGCAACGTCCTGACTTTC.

This clonotype was counted between two and nine times. The chain links TRBV10-3 to TRBJ2-7; 9 nucleotides match TRBD1. This CDR3 contains 15 residues. In germline, CDR1 is ENHRY, CDR2 SYGVKD. V lost 5 bases to trimming and J lost 3 bases; unmatched junction nucleotides: 8. CDR3 sequence (DNA): TGTGCCATCAGTTCCCGGGACAGGGAGGACTACGAGCAGTACTTC. Translated: CAISSRDREDYEQYF.